The sequence of this TCR beta chain was determined in a study of T cell responses to AZD1222 COVID-19 vaccine. Study-wide results and caveats: Baseline antibody screening turned up just 6 or 7 seropositive AZD1222 recipients. Clonal diversity was possibly underestimated, and white British individuals and females predominated among donors.

The method was immunoSEQ multiplex PCR; TCRdb's version includes in-frame clones alone and lacks a portion of them. The sample yields more than 100,000 clones, over 75% seen once. This clone has a single count. Antigen: not known. The germline V gene encodes CDR1 LGHNT and CDR2 FRNRAP. CDR3 size: 14 residues. The V gene lost 0 bases and the J gene lost 5 bases, with 10 bases spanning the gap. This TCR was recovered from an adult in good health. The J gene is TRBJ1-1, the V gene TRBV12-5; unclear D gene. This specimen consisted of peripheral blood, obtained on day 0 of AZD1222 vaccination. The CDR3 region has the DNA TGTGCTAGTGGTTTGGTCCCAGCCACGACTGAAGCTTTCTTT. Its translation: CASGLVPATTEAFF.